Listed here are 5 T cell receptor beta chains from one sample, sequenced in a study of vaccination effects on CD4 cells after COVID-19. Before sequencing took place, the ViraFEST assay used viral peptide pools to expand antigen-specific CD4+ T cells. Cells that had been cultured for 10 days were the source of isolated CD4+ T cells. Either the mRNA-1273 or the BNT162b2 vaccine was given to participants as two doses. These receptors are not linked to any known antigen. The table came from immunoSEQ multiplex PCR; TCRdb's copy has only in-frame clones and leaves some out. This table holds about 27,000 clones, about 83% found once. The sequenced sample was CD4+ T cells from PBMCs cultured with HCoV-NL63 spike peptides, obtained after COVID-19 vaccination. The receptors here all came from a human donor who received a COVID-19 vaccine. Some clones in this sample may be carry-over from other donors' samples.

The genes are TRBV6-4 and TRBJ2-3; possible D gene TRBD2, 6 bases. This CDR3 has 13 residues. Germline CDR1 reads MRHNA; CDR2 reads SNTAGT. Trimming took off 4 bases at V and 1 base at J, with 6 bases between the two ends. Here the CDR3 reads CASSAGGTDTQYF. The CDR3 nucleotides are TGTGCCAGCAGTGCGGGGGGCACAGATACGCAGTATTTT.

This clone was observed a handful of times. The gene calls are TRBV7-9 and TRBJ1-5; 7 nucleotides agree with TRBD1. Looked up from germline, CDR1 is SEHNR and CDR2 is FQNEAQ (reference sequence). The CDR3 consists of 18 residues. The trim removed 1 base at V and 1 base at J, leaving 10 bases unmatched. The CDR3 DNA follows: TGTGCCAGCAGCTTAGGGAATAGGGGCAGGGGGAGCAATCAGCCCCAGCATTTT. Translated: CASSLGNRGRGSNQPQHF.

The chain employs TRBV5-8 and TRBJ2-7; 7 positions match TRBD1. J lost 7 bases, V lost 4 bases, and 11 bases had no gene match. CDR1 is SGHTS, CDR2 YDEGEE, per germline. CDR3 length: 14 residues. The CDR3: CASSPVPGGREQYV. CDR3 sequence (DNA): TGTGCCAGCAGCCCGGTCCCAGGGGGTAGGGAGCAGTACGTC.

The V and J genes are TRBV10-3 and TRBJ1-1, with 9 bases that match TRBD1. CDR3 length: 13 residues. Trimming at V came to 10 bases and at J to 11 bases, leaving 14 bases not matched to a gene. The germline gives CDR1 ENHRY, CDR2 SYGVKD. The CDR3 here is CATGQGMVSVAFF. The CDR3, as DNA: TGTGCCACTGGACAGGGGATGGTTTCGGTCGCTTTCTTT.

The chain uses TRBV6-2 or TRBV6-3 and TRBJ2-4; either TRBD1 or TRBD2 may fit D (5 bases each). Germline lookup yields CDR1 MNHEY and CDR2 SVGEGT. Trimming took off 3 bases at V and 0 bases at J, with 15 bases between the two ends. This CDR3 contains 17 residues. Here the CDR3 reads CASSYRGPAVAKNIQYF. The CDR3 region has the DNA TGTGCCAGCAGTTATCGGGGCCCGGCCGTAGCCAAAAACATTCAGTACTTC.